The clone carrying this T cell receptor beta chain is medium-sized within its sample. V lost 7 bases to trimming and J lost 6 bases, with 22 bases between them. The length of the CDR3 is 15 residues. In germline, CDR1 is SGHNT, CDR2 YYREEE (reference sequence). The data belong to a study of early T cells in non-severe SARS-CoV-2 infection. TCRdb passed the 5' RACE reads through MiXCR, listing each CDR3 protein once. The sample has about 22,000 distinct CDR3 sequences, 3.6% seen once; the top ten hold roughly 5.5%. The source is an adult who was a healthcare worker with PCR-confirmed SARS-CoV-2 infection or an uninfected control (not recorded which). What was sequenced was whole blood. J is TRBJ1-1 and V is TRBV5-4, with D perhaps TRBD1 (5 bases). The chain's CDR3 is CASQPDTGGVAEAFF. As DNA, the CDR3 is TGTGCCAGCCAGCCTGACACTGGGGGAGTAGCTGAAGCTTTCTTT.